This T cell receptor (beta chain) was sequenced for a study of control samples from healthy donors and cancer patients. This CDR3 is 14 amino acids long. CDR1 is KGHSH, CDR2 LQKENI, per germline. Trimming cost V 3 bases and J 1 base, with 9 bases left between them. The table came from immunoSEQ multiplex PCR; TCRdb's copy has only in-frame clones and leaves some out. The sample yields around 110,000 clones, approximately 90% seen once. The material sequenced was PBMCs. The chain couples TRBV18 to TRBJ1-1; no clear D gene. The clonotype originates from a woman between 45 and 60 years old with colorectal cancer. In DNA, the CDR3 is TGTGCCAGCTCACCTCTGGCAGAGAACACTGAAGCTTTCTTT. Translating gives CASSPLAENTEAFF. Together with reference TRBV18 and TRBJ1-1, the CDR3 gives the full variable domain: NAGVMQNPRHLVRRRGQEARLRCSPMKGHSHVYWYRQLPEEGLKFMVYLQKENIIDESGMPKERFSAEFPKEGPSILRIQQVVRGDSAAYFCASSPLAENTEAFFGQGTRLTVV.